This record looks at one TCR beta chain sequence and its context. The antigen is not known. The data were taken from a study of human T cells and chemical hapten exposure. As for the study in general: All patients underwent weekly scalp dosing with diphenylcyclopropenone for the full approximately 25-week study.

Germline assignment: CDR1 KGHSH and CDR2 LQKENI. Deletions cut 3 bases from V and 1 base from J, with 9 bases between. This CDR3 contains 14 residues. MiXCR was run by TCRdb on the RACE reads, yielding one entry per CDR3 protein. The table shows around 160,000 distinct CDR3 sequences, with 14% occurring only once. Study-level points and caveats: Significantly more large CDR3 similarity clusters were formed by expanded TCRs than by controls. DPC sensitization left the count of TCRs above 1 in 1000 unchanged.

Time point reported: patch test 1, 2 weeks after DPC sensitization. Treatment denoted: therapeutic diphenylcyclopropenone sensitization with weekly scalp DPC. This receptor was taken from a woman under 40 with alopecia areata. Some clones in this sample may be carry-over from other donors' samples. This specimen was whole blood, taken in connection with sensitization to the hapten diphenylcyclopropenone (DPC). This chain connects TRBV18 to TRBJ1-1, with D tentatively TRBD1 (5 bases). The CDR3 DNA reads TGTGCCAGCTCACCGGACCAGGGGAACACTGAAGCTTTCTTT. Amino acid sequence: CASSPDQGNTEAFF.